Included here is one T cell receptor (beta chain) sequence, with context. This clone was recorded only once. Its antigen is still unknown. No base-level quality is on record; no much larger clone is a single base apart. V and J are trimmed by 3 bases and 6 bases, and the gene matches miss 11 bases of the junction. The CDR3 goes from the cysteine to the phenylalanine over 16 residues. Only the CDR3 DNA is retained, 48 bases long and in frame from the first base. Based on the germline V gene, the CDR1 and CDR2 sequences are KGHSH and LQKENI. Collaborating institutions collected whole blood in K2EDTA tubes following their own protocols. For TCRbeta analysis, collaborators shipped samples as frozen whole blood, isolated PBMCs, or DNA extracted from either of those sample types. The source of the sample is a study of blood T cell repertoires in COVID-19 (dated by TCRdb to between 2020 and 2021). Notes on the research overall: Collaborator samples came from the United States, Italy and Spain and covered acute and convalescent phases of COVID-19. HLA class I and class II types, where available, came from metadata supplied by the sample provider rather than from assay-based typing. Sample metadata almost always included a de-identified subject ID, COVID-19 status, age in years and sex. Samples were obtained from the ongoing ImmuneRACE study (first 160 participants) and from about 1,300 subjects provided by 6 global collaborators. The prospective study material was composed of cDNA or gDNA derived from T cells, B-cell-depleted T cells, or PBMCs. The repertoires were released in a freely available public database intended as a resource for research on the immune response to SARS-CoV-2. The dataset comprised deeply sampled blood TCRbeta repertoires from subjects exposed to, actively infected with, or recovered from COVID-19.

The immunoSEQ Assay, a bias-controlled multiplex PCR, was used to amplify TCRbeta CDR3 regions from genomic DNA. Turning to the authors' computational methods: Nucleated cell counts per sample were estimated from amplification of reference gene primers within the assay. To quantify the absolute abundance of each unique TCRbeta CDR3 rearrangement, sequence reads were collapsed and filtered. Productive Simpson clonality was computed per sample as the square root of Simpson's diversity index over productive rearrangements. In its TCRdb copy, this immuneACCESS table keeps in-frame sequences only and misses some clones. Where compared with another copy, unresolved V genes explain less than half of these, and the others have no known cause. V and J calls and clone size come straight from that table; D and trimming were deduced from the DNA. This sample comprises approximately 12,000 clones, 73% of them detected only once. The ten largest clonotypes hold 30% to 35% of the sample.

Beyond this particular receptor, the publication reports: How much clinical and demographic metadata was included differed by source and by participant, and the metadata was provided uncurated.

Recombination joined TRBV18 with TRBJ1-5; 7 junctional bases match TRBD1. The clonotype comes from a human donor in a cohort sampled during active COVID-19. Sequenced sample: peripheral blood. The CDR3 protein sequence reads: CASSPQGQGVGQPQHF. In nucleotides, the sequence is TGTGCCAGCTCACCCCAGGGGCAGGGGGTCGGTCAGCCCCAGCATTTT.